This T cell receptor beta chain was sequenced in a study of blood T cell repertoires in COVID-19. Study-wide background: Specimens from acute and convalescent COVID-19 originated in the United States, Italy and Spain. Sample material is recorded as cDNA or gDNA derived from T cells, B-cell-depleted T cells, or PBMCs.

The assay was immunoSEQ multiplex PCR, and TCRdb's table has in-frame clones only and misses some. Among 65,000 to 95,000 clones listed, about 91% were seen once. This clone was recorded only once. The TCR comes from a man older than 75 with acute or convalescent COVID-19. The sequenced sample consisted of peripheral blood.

CDR3 in DNA: TGCGCCAGCAGTGTCGGGTCCCAGAGCTCCTATAATTCACCCCTCCACTTT. Protein product: CASSVGSQSSYNSPLHF. The rearrangement links TRBV10-2 to TRBJ1-6; D gene uncertain. The germline V gene encodes CDR1 WSHSY and CDR2 SAAADI. CDR3 length: 17 residues. Trimming shortened V by 4 bases and J by 0 bases, and 13 bases separated the two germline ends.